The source of this T cell receptor (beta chain) is a study of long-term antiretroviral therapy in people with HIV. The authors ran the immunoSEQ assay, v3.0, at survey level. Repertoires were generated with immunoSEQ multiplex PCR, while TCRdb's copy carries only in-frame clones and drops some. Here the sample spans about 13,000 clones, 60% to 80% being singletons. Cryopreserved PBMC numbered about 0.9-11 million per sample before DNA extraction. Study results and caveats: The clones with expansion before ART were dominant in the repertoire at all time points.

Notes on this clone: As yet, its antigen is unknown.

Germline V CDR1 and CDR2: SGHRS, YFSETQ. V lost 0 bases, J lost 6 bases, and 12 bases lay in between. The CDR3 loop spans 14 amino acids. The receptor comes from a woman under 30 with HIV. Sequencing was performed on unsorted PBMCs, taken 1.3 years after starting antiretroviral therapy. The J gene is TRBJ1-2, the V gene TRBV5-1; D is undetermined. The CDR3 is CASSLAQYSNGYTF. DNA for the CDR3: TGCGCCAGCAGCTTGGCACAATACAGCAATGGCTACACCTTC.